Sequencing of this T cell receptor beta chain was carried out in a study of cytomegalovirus exposure and HLA in healthy donors. General study findings and limits: Specificity of three CMV-associated chains for CMV antigens was verified in vitro. The study dropped some indistinguishable V segments, TRBV6-2 and TRBV6-3 among them. TCR beta chains numbering some 160 were designated cytomegalovirus-associated.

The PCR was carried out with 60 Vbeta primers and 13 Jbeta primers. Assay used: immunoSEQ multiplex PCR; TCRdb lists only in-frame clones, some missing. The sample carries about 160,000 clones, 76% recorded once. As to this clone: The antigen remains unidentified.

The CDR3 contains 18 residues. The germline CDR1 and CDR2 sequences are SGHTS and YDEGEE. The V gene end was trimmed by 3 bases and the J gene end by 8 bases; junction bases not matched to a gene: 16. The chain is built from TRBV5-8 and TRBJ2-7; TRBD2 matches at 14 bases. This clonotype was sampled from a man in his 60s in good health and CMV-seronegative. Sequenced material: PBMCs. CDR3 nucleotide sequence: TGTGCCAGCAGCTCCCGAGCGTGGACCGGGACTAGCGGGAGCCAGCAGTACTTC. Its protein is CASSSRAWTGTSGSQQYF.